The sequence of this TCR beta chain was determined in a study of esophageal squamous cell carcinoma under preoperative chemotherapy. Overall study findings and caveats: After treatment, tumor-infiltrating lymphocytes seemed to come partly from incoming peripheral T cells, not only local changes. Paclitaxel-nedaplatin therapy caused immediate, substantial clonotype frequency changes. Tumor-infiltrating lymphocytes showed no significant post-chemotherapy TCR diversity increase, unlike peripheral T cells.

TCRdb processed the PCR reads anew with MiXCR; each CDR3 protein has one entry. This table has some 30,000 distinct CDR3 sequences, less than 65% appearing once. Time point: after preoperative PTX-NDP chemotherapy. Paclitaxel-nedaplatin chemotherapy was given to patients ahead of their surgery. To note about this clonotype: The antigen remains unidentified. An end of the junction does not agree with germline; a read error may underlie this.

CDR1 and CDR2 (germline): SGHTA, FQGNSA. CDR3 length equals 16 residues. This rearrangement joins TRBV7-2 to TRBJ2-2; D not certain. The biological material was taken from a patient given preoperative chemotherapy. The TCR originated in a human donor with esophageal squamous cell carcinoma. The donor label of this sample is uncertain. The CDR3 DNA sequence: TGTGCCAGCAGGGGCCTTACGGCTGTGAGCACCGATGAGCAGTTTTTT. This encodes CASRGLTAVSTDEQFF.